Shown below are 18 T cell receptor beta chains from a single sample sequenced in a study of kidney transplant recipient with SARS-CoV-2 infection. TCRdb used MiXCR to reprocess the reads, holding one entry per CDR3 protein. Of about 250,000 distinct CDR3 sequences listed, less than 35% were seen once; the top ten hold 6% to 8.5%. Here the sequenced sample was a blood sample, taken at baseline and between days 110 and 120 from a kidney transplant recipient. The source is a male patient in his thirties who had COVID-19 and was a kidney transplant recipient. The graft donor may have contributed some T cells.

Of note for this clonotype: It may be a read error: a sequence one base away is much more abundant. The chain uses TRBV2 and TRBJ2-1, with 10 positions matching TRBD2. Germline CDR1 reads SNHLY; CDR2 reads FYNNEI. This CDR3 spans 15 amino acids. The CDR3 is CASRASGSSYNEQSF. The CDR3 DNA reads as TGTGCCAGCAGGGCTAGCGGGAGCTCCTACAATGAGCAGTCCTTC.

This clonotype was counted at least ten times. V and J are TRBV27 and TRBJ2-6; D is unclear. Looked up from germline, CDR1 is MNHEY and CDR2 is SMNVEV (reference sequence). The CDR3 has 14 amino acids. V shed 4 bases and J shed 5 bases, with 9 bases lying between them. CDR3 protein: CASSSQSWANVLTF. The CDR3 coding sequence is TGTGCCAGCAGTTCACAATCGTGGGCCAACGTCCTGACTTTC.

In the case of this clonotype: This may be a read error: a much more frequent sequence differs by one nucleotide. The DNA for the CDR3 is TGCAGCGCTGAGGGGACAGGGTTTTCTGAAGCTTTCTTT. Residues: CSAEGTGFSEAFF. The chain links TRBV29-1 to TRBJ1-1, with 9 bases matching TRBD1. Germline V gene data show CDR1 as SQVTM and CDR2 as ANQGSEA. This CDR3 spans 13 amino acids. J was trimmed by 6 bases and V by 7 bases; bases with no gene match: 9. Based on the CDR3 plus reference TRBV29-1 and TRBJ1-1, the full variable domain is SAVISQKPSRDICQRGTSLTIQCQVDSQVTMMFWYRQQPGQSLTLIATANQGSEATYESGFVIDKFPISRPNLTFSTLTVSNMSPEDSSIYLCSAEGTGFSEAFFGQGTRLTVV.

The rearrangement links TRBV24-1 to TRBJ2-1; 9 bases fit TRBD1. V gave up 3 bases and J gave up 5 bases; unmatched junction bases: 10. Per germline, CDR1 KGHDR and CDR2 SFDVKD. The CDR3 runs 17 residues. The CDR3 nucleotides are TGTGCCACCAGTGATAACTCCCAGGACAGGGGCCACAATGAGCAGTTCTTC. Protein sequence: CATSDNSQDRGHNEQFF.

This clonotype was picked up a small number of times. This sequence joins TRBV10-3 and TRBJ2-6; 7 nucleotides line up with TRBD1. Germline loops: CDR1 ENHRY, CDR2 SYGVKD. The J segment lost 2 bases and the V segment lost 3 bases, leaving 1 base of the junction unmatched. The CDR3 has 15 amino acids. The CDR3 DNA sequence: TGTGCCATCAGTGACGACAGGGCTGGGGCCAACGTCCTGACTTTC. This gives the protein CAISDDRAGANVLTF.

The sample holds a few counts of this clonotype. CDR3 region: CASITMYSRKTYGYTF. CDR3 DNA sequence: TGTGCCAGCATTACGATGTACTCAAGAAAGACCTATGGCTACACCTTC. The J gene is TRBJ1-2, the V gene TRBV9; D unresolved. CDR3 length: 16 residues. V was cut by 6 bases and J by 4 bases, with 22 bases left in between. Germline CDR1 SGDLS, CDR2 YYNGEE.

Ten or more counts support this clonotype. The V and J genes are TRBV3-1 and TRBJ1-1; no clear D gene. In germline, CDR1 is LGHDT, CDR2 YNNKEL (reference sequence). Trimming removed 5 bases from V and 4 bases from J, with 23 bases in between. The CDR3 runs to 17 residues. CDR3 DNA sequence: TGTGCCAGCAGCTTAACGCATCCCATTTCAATTCGCACTGAAGCTTTCTTT. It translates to CASSLTHPISIRTEAFF.

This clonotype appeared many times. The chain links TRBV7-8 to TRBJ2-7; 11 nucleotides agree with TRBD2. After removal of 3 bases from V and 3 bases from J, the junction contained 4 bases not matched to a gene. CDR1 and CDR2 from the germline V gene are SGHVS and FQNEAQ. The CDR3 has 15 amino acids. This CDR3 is CASSLTTSGDYEQYF. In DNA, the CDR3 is TGTGCCAGCAGCTTGACGACTAGCGGGGACTACGAGCAGTACTTC.

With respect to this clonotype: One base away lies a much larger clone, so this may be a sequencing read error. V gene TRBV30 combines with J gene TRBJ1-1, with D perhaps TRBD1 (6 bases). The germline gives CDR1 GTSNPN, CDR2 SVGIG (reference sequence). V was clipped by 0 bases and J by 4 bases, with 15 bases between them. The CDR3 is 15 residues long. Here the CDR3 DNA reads TGTGCCTGGAGTGTGTGGTCAGGGGTGGGCACTGAAGCTTTCTTT. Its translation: CAWSVWSGVGTEAFF.

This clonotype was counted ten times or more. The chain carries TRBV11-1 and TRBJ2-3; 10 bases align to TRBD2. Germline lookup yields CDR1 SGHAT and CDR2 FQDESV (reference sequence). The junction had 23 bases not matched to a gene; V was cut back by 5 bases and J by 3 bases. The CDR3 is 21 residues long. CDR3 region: CASSAPEEREGPLFGTDTQYF. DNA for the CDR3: TGTGCCAGCAGCGCACCAGAAGAGCGGGAGGGCCCCTTATTTGGGACAGATACGCAGTATTTT. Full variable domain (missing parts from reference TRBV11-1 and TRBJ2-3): EAEVAQSPRYKITEKSQAVAFWCDPISGHATLYWYRQILGQGPELLVQFQDESVVDDSQLPKDRFSAERLKGVDSTLKIQPAELGDSAMYLCASSAPEEREGPLFGTDTQYFGPGTRLTVL.

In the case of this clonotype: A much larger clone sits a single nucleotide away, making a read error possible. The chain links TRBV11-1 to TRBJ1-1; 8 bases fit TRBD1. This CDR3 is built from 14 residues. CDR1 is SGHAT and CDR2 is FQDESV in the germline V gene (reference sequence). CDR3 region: CAGSFLHRGAEAFF. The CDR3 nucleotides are TGTGCCGGCAGCTTCCTTCACAGGGGGGCTGAAGCTTTCTTT.

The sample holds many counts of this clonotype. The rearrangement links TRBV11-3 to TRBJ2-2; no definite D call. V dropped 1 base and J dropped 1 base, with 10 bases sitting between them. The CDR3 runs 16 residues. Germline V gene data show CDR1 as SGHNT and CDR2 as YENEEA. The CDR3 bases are TGTGCCAGCAGCTTAGGTGACCCACTGAACACCGGGGAGCTGTTTTTT. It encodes CASSLGDPLNTGELFF.

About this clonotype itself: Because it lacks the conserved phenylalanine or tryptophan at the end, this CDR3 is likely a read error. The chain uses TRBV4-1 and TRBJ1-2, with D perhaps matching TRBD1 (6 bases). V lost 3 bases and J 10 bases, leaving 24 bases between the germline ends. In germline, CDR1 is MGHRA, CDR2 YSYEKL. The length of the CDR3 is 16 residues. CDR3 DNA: TGCGCCAGCAGCCACTCCGGGGGCAGGGAAAGAGTTGACTACACCCTC. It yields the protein CASSHSGGRERVDYTL.

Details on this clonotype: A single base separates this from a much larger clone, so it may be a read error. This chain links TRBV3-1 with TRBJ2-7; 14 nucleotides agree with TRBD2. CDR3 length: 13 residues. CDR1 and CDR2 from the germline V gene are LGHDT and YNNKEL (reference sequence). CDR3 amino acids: CAGRTSGRSEQYF. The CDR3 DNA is TGTGCCGGCAGGACTAGCGGGAGGAGCGAGCAGTACTTC.

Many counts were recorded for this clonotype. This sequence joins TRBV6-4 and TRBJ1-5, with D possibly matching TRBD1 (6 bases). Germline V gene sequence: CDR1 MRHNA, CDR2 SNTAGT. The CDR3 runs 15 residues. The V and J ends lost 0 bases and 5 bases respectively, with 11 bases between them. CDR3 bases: TGTGCCAGCAGTGACTCAGGGGGGGGGGATCAGCCCCAGCATTTT. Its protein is CASSDSGGGDQPQHF.

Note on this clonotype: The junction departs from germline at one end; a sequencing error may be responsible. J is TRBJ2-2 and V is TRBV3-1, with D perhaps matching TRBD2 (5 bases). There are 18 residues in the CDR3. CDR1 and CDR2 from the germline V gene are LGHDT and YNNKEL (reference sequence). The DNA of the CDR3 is TGTGCCAGCAGCACTGTTATTCCCATTTCAGGCTTGACCGGGGAGCTGTCTTTT. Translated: CASSTVIPISGLTGELSF.

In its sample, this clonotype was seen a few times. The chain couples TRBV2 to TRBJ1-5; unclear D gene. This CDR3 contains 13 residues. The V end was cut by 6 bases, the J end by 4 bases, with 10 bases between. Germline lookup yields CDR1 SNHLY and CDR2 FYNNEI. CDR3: CASRGWGNQPQHF. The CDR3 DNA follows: TGTGCCAGCAGAGGGTGGGGAAATCAGCCCCAGCATTTT.

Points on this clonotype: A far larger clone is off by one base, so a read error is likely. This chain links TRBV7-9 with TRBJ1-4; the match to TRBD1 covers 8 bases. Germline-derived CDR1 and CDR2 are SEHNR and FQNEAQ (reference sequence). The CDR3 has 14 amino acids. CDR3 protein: CAGSLGQGREKLFF. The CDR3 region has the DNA TGTGCCGGCAGCTTAGGACAGGGTCGTGAAAAACTGTTTTTT. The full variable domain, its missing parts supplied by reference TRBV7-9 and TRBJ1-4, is DTGVSQNPRHKITKRGQNVTFRCDPISEHNRLYWYRQTLGQGPEFLTYFQNEAQLEKSRLLSDRFSAERPKGSFSTLEIQRTEQGDSAMYLCAGSLGQGREKLFFGSGTQLSVL.